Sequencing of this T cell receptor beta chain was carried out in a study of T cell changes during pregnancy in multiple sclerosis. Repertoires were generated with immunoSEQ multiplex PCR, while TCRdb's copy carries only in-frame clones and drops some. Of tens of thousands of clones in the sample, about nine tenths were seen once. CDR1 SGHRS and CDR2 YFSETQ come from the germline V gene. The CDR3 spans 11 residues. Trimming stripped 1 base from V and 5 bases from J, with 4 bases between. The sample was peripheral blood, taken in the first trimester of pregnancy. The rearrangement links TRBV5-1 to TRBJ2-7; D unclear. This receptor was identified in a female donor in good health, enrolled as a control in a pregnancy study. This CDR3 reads CASSLKHEQYF. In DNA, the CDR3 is TGCGCCAGCAGCTTGAAGCACGAGCAGTACTTC.